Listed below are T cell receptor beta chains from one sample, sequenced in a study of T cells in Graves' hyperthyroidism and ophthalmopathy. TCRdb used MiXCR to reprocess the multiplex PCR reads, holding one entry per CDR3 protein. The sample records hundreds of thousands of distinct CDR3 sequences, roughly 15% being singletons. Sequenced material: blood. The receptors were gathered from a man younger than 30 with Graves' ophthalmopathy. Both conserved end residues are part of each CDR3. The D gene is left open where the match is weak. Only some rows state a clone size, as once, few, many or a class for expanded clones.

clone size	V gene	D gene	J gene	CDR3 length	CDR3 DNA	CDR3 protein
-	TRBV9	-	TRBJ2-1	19	TGTGCCAGCAGCGTCAAGCTGGTGGAAAGAGGGGGGGACTACAATGAGCAGTTCTTC	CASSVKLVERGGDYNEQFF
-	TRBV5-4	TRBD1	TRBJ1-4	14	TGTGCCAGCAGCCGAGACAGGGGGCATGAAAAACTGTTTTTT	CASSRDRGHEKLFF
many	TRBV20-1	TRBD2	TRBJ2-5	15	TGCAGTGGGGGGGTCACTAGCGGGGCACAAGAGACCCAGTACTTC	CSGGVTSGAQETQYF
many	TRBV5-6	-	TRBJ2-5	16	TGTGCCAGCAGCTTGGAGGCAGTCCGAGCCCAAGAGACCCAGTACTTC	CASSLEAVRAQETQYF
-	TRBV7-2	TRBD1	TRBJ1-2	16	TGTGCCAGCAGCTTAACTCCGGGACAGGGAGGTTACGGCTACACCTTC	CASSLTPGQGGYGYTF
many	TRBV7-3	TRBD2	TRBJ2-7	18	TGTGCCAGCAGCTTAACTGAAGTACTAGCGGGAGGTTCTAACGAGCAGTACTTC	CASSLTEVLAGGSNEQYF
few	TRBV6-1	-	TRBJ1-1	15	TGTGCCAGCAAACCATACCAGGTTGGGAACATCGAAGCTTTCTTT	CASKPYQVGNIEAFF
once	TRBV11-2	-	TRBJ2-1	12	TGTGCCAGCAGTATTATGGGAGCGGGGCAGTTCTTC	CASSIMGAGQFF
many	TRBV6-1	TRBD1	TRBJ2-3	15	TGTGCCAGCAGTCGCACCGGACAGGTCGGAGATACGCAGTATTTT	CASSRTGQVGDTQYF
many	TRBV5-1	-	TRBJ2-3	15	TGCGCCAGCAGCGTCCTCACAGGGCCGGGGGATACGCAGTATTTT	CASSVLTGPGDTQYF
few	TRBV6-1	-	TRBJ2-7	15	TGTGCCAGCAGCCACTTAGTGGCCAGCTCCTACGAGCAGTACTTC	CASSHLVASSYEQYF
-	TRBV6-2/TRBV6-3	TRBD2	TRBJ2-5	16	TGTGCCAGCAGCTTCAGACTGGCGGGAGCCCAAGAGACCCAGTACTTC	CASSFRLAGAQETQYF
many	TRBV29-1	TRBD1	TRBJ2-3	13	TGCAGCGTCAGGACAGGCGTCACAGATACGCAGTATTTT	CSVRTGVTDTQYF
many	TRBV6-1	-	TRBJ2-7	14	TGTGCCAGCAGCTACCTAGGGAGGTCAGACGAGCAGTACTTC	CASSYLGRSDEQYF
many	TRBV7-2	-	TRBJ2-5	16	TGTGCCAGCAGCTTAGTTGTCCTCCCGGCCCAAGAGACCCAGTACTTC	CASSLVVLPAQETQYF
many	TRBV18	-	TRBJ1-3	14	TGTGCCAGCTCACCACCAGGACAGGGAAACACCATATATTTT	CASSPPGQGNTIYF
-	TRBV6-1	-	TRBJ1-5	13	TGTGCCAGCAGATTCGGACCCAATCAGCCCCAGCATTTT	CASRFGPNQPQHF
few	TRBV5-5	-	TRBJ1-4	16	TGTGCCAGCAGCGGCCCCCTACAGGGTGCTAATGAAAAACTGTTTTTT	CASSGPLQGANEKLFF
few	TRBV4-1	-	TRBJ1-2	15	TGCGCCAGCAGCCCCCTTGACAGTGATAACTATGGCTACACCTTC	CASSPLDSDNYGYTF
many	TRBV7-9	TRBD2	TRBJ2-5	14	TGTGCCAGCAGCCATATCGGGGGGAGAGAGACCCAGTACTTC	CASSHIGGRETQYF
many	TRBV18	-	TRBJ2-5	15	TGTGCCAGCTCACCACTCCCTAGCGCGAGGGAGACCCAGTACTTC	CASSPLPSARETQYF
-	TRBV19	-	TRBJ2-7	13	TGTGCCAGTAGTGCCGAGACAACCTACGAGCAGTACTTC	CASSAETTYEQYF
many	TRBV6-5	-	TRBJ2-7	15	TGTGCCAGCAGTTACTCACAGCGGCGTGCCTACGAGCAGTACTTC	CASSYSQRRAYEQYF
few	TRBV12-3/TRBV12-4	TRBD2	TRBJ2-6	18	TGTGCCAGCACCCCTAGCCTAGCGGGCAGAACTGAGGCCAACGTCCTGACTTTC	CASTPSLAGRTEANVLTF
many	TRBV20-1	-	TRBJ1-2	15	TGCAGTGCTAGAACCTGGGTGGTGGGCAACTATGGCTACACCTTC	CSARTWVVGNYGYTF
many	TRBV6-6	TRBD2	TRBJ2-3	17	TGTGCCAGCAGTTACCAAGCTAGCGGGGGCCCTTGGGATACGCAGTATTTT	CASSYQASGGPWDTQYF
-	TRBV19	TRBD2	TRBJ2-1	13	TGTGCCAGCGGGACTAGCGGGAGCAATGAGCAGTTCTTC	CASGTSGSNEQFF
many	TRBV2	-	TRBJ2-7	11	TGTGCCAGCAGTACCAATTACGAGCAGTACTTC	CASSTNYEQYF
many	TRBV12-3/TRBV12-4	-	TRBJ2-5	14	TGTGCCAGCAGCTCCGAGTCGTACCAAGAGACCCAGTACTTC	CASSSESYQETQYF